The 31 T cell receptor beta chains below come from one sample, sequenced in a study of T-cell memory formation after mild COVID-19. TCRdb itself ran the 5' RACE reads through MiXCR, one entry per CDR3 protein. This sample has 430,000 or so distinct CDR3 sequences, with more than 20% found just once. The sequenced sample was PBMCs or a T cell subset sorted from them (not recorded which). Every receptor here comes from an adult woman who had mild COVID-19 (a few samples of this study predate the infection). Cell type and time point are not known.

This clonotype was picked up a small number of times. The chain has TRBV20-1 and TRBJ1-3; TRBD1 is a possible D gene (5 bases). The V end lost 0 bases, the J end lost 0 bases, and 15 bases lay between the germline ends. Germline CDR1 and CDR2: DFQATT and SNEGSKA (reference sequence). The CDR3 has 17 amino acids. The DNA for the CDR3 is TGCAGTGCTAGAGATCGAATGGGACTCGTCTCTGGAAACACCATATATTTT. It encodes CSARDRMGLVSGNTIYF.

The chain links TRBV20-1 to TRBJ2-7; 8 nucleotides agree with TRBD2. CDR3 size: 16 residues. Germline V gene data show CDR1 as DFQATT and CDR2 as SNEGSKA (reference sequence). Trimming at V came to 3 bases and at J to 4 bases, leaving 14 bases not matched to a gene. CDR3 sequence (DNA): TGCAGTGCTAGTTCTGGCGGGAGGACAATTATTTACGAGCAGTACTTC. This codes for CSASSGGRTIIYEQYF.

CDR3 sequence (DNA): TGTGCCAGCAGTTCGGGGGTCCAGCCCCAGCATTTT. Translated, it gives CASSSGVQPQHF. The chain is built from TRBV12-3 or TRBV12-4 and TRBJ1-5; possibly TRBD1 for D (5 bases). The CDR3 consists of 12 residues. The V end lost 4 bases, the J end lost 7 bases, and 8 bases lay between the germline ends.

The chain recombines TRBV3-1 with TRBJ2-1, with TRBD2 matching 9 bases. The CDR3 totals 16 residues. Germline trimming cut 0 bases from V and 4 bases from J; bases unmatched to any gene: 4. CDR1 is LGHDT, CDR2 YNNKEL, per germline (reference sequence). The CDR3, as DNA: TGTGCCAGCAGCCAAGAACCTAGCGGGGATTACAATGAGCAGTTCTTC. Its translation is CASSQEPSGDYNEQFF.

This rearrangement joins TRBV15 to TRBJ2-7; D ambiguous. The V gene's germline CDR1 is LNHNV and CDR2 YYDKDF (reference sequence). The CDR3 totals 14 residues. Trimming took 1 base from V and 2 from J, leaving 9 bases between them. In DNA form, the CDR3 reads TGTGCCACCAGCAGAGCCGTCTATCCCTACGAGCAGTACTTC. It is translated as CATSRAVYPYEQYF. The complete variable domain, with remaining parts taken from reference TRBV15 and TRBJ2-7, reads DAMVIQNPRYQVTQFGKPVTLSCSQTLNHNVMYWYQQKSSQAPKLLFHYYDKDFNNEADTPDNFQSRRPNTSFCFLDIRSPGLGDTAMYLCATSRAVYPYEQYFGPGTRLTVT.

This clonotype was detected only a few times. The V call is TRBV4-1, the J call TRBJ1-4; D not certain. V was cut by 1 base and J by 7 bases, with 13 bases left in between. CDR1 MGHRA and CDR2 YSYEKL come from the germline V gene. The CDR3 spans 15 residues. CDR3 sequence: CASSQGRGEGEKLFF. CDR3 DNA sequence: TGCGCCAGCAGCCAAGGGCGAGGAGAAGGTGAAAAACTGTTTTTT.

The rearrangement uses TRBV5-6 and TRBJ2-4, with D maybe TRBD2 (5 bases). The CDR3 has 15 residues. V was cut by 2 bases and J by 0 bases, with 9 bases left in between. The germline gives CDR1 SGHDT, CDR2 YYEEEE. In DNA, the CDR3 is TGTGCCAGCAGCTTTAAGGCGGGAGCCAAAAACATTCAGTACTTC. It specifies CASSFKAGAKNIQYF.

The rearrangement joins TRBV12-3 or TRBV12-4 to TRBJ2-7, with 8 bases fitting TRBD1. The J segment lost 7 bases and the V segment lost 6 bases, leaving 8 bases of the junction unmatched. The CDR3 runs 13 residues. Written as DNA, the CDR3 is TGTGCCAGCAGGGACAGGGCGAGCTGGGAGCAGTACTTC. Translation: CASRDRASWEQYF.

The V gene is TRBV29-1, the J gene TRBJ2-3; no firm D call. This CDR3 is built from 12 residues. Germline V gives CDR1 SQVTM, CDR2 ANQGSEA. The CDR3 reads CSGGRDTDTQYF. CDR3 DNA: TGCAGTGGCGGCAGAGACACAGATACGCAGTATTTT.

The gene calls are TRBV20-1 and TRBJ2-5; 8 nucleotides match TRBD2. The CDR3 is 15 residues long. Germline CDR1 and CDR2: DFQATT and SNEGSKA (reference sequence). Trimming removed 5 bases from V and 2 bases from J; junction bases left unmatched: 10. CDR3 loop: CSALGDSGVQETQYF. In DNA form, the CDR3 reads TGCAGTGCTCTGGGGGATAGCGGGGTTCAAGAGACCCAGTACTTC.

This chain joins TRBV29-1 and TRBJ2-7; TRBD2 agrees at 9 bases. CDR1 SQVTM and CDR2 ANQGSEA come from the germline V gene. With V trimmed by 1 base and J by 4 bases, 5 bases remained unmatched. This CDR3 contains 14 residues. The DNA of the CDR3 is TGCAGCGTTGAAGGACTAGCGGAGACTTACGAGCAGTACTTC. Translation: CSVEGLAETYEQYF.

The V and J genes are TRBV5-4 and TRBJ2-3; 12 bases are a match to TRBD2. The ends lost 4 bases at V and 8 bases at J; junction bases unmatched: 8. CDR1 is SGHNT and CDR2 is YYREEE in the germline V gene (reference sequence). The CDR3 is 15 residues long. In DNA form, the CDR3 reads TGTGCCAGCAGCCCTAGCGGGGGGGCACCCGGTACGCAGTATTTT. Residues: CASSPSGGAPGTQYF.

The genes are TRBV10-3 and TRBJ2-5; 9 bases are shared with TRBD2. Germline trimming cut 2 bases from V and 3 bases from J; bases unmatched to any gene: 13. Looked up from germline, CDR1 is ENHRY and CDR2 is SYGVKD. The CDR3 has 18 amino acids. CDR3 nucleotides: TGTGCCATCAGTGAGGGTCCGTCGACTAGCGGATACAAAGAGACCCAGTACTTC. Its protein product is CAISEGPSTSGYKETQYF.

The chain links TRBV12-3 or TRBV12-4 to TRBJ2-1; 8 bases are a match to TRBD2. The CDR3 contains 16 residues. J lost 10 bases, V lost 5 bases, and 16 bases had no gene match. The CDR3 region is CASSDLGTRISGEQFF. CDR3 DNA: TGTGCCAGCAGTGACCTCGGGACTAGGATTTCGGGGGAGCAGTTCTTC.

CDR3 loop: CASSLSGVGETQYF. CDR3 nucleotide sequence: TGCGCCAGCAGCTTGTCGGGCGTCGGAGAGACCCAGTACTTC. The V call is TRBV5-1, the J call TRBJ2-5, with D hard to call. The CDR3 has 14 amino acids. The germline gives CDR1 SGHRS, CDR2 YFSETQ. The germline V and J ends were trimmed by 1 base and 4 bases, with 11 bases remaining between them.

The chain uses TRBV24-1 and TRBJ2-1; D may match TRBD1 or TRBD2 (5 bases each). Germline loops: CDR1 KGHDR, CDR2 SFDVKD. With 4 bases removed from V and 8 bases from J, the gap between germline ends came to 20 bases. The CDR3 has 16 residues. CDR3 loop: CATSDPHRGLGDEQFF. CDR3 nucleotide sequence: TGTGCCACCAGTGACCCTCACCGGGGCCTCGGAGATGAGCAGTTCTTC.

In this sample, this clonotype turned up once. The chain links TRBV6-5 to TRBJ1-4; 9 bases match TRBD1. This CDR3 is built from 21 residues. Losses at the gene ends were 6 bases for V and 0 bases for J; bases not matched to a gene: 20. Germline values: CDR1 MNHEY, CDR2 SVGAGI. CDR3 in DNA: TGTGCCAGCAGCCACTACTTTCCCGGGACAGGGAACCCTGCAACTAATGAAAAACTGTTTTTT. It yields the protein CASSHYFPGTGNPATNEKLFF.

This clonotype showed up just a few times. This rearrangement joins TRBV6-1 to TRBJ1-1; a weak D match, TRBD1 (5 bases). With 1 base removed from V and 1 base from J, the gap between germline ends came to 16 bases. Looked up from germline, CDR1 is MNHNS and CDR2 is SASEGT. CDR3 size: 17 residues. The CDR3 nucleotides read TGTGCCAGCAGTGAAGTACGTTATGACAGACCGAACACTGAAGCTTTCTTT. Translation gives CASSEVRYDRPNTEAFF.

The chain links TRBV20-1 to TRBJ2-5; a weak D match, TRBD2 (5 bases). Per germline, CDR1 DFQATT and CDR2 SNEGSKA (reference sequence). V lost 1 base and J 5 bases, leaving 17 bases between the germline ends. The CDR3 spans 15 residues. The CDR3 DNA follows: TGCAGTGCTAGAGGAGGGATAGGAGTAGTTGAGACCCAGTACTTC. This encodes CSARGGIGVVETQYF.

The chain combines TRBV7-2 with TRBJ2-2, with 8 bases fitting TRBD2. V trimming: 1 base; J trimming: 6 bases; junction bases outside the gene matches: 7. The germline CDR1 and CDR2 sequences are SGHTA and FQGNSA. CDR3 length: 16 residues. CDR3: CASSLGPGGPAGELFF. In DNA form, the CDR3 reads TGTGCCAGCAGCTTAGGTCCGGGGGGGCCGGCCGGGGAGCTGTTTTTT.

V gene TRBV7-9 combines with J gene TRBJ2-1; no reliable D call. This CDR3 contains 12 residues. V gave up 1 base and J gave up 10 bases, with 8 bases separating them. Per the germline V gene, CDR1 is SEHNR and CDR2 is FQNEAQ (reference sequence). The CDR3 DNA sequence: TGTGCCAGCAGCTTAGGGTCAGAAGAGCAGTTCTTC. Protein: CASSLGSEEQFF.

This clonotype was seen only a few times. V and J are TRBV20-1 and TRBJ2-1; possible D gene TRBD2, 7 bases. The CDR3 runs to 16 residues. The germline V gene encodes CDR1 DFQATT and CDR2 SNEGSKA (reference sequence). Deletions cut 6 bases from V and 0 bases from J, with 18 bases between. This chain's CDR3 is CSAETGRGSSYNEQFF. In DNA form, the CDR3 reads TGCAGTGCCGAAACAGGGCGGGGGAGCTCCTACAATGAGCAGTTCTTC.

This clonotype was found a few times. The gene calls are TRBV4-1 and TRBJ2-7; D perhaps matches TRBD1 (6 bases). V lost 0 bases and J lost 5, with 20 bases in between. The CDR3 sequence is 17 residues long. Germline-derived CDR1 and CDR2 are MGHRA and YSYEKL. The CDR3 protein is CASSQDRVGRGRDEQYF. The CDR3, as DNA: TGCGCCAGCAGCCAAGATCGAGTTGGCAGGGGACGGGACGAGCAGTACTTC.

The CDR3 reads CASSLSTPIKQFF. CDR3 DNA: TGTGCCAGCAGCCTCTCTACTCCGATTAAGCAGTTCTTC. The chain links TRBV14 to TRBJ2-1; no definite D call. The CDR3 covers 13 residues. Germline lookup yields CDR1 SGHDN and CDR2 FVKESK. Between the trimmed V and J ends, which lost 4 bases and 11 bases, there was a span of 15 bases.

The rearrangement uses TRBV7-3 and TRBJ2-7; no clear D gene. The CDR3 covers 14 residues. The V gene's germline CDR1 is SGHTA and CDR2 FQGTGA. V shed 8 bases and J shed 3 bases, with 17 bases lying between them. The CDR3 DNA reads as TGTGCCAGCGGCCGTGACCGGGCAGTCTACGAGCAGTACTTC. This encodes CASGRDRAVYEQYF.

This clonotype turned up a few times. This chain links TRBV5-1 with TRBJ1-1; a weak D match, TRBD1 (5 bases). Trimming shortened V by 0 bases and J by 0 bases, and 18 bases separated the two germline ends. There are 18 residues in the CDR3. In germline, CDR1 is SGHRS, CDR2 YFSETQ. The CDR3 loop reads CASSLGGGQALMNTEAFF. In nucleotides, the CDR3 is TGCGCCAGCAGCTTGGGGGGCGGCCAGGCACTAATGAACACTGAAGCTTTCTTT.

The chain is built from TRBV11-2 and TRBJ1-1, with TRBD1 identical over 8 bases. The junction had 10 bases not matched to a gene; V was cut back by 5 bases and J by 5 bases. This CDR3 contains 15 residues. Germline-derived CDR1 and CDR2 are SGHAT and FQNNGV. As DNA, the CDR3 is TGTGCCAGCAGCCTTACCGGGACAGGCGGTACTGAAGCTTTCTTT. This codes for CASSLTGTGGTEAFF.

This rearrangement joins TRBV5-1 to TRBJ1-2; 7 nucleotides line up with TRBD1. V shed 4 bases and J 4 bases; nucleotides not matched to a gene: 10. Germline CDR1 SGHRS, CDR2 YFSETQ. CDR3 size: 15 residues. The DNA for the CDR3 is TGCGCCAGCAGCCCCGGACAGGCCTTCTTCTATGGCTACACCTTC. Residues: CASSPGQAFFYGYTF.

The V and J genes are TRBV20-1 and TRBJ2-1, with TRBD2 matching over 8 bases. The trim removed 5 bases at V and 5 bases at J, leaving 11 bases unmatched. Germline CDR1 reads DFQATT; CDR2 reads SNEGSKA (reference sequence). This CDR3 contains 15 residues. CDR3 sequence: CSAPRGGRPNNEQFF. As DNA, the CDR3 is TGCAGTGCTCCCCGGGGGGGGAGGCCTAACAATGAGCAGTTCTTC.

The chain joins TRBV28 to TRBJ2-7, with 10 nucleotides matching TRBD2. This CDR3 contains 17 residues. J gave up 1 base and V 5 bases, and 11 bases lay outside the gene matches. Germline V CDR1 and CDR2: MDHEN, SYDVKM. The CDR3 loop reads CASSPWGAGGLSYEQYF. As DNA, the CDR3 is TGTGCCAGCAGTCCTTGGGGAGCGGGAGGGCTATCCTACGAGCAGTACTTC.

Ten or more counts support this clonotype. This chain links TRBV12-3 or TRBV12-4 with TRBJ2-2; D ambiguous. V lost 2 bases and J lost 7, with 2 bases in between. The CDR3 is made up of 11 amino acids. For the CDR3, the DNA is TGTGCCAGCAGTTTAATCGGGGAGCTGTTTTTT. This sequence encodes CASSLIGELFF.